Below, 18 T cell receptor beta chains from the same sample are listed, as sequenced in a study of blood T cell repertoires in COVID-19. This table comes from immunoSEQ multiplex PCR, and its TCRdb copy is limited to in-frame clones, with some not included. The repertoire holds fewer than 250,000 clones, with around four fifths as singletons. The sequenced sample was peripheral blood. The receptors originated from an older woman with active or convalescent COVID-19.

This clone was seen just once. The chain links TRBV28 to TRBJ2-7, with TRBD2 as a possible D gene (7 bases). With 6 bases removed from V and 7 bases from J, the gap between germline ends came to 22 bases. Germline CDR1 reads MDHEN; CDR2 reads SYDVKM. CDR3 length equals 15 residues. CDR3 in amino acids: CASRPGDGGAREQYV. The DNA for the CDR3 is TGTGCCAGCAGACCGGGAGATGGGGGGGCAAGGGAGCAGTACGTC.

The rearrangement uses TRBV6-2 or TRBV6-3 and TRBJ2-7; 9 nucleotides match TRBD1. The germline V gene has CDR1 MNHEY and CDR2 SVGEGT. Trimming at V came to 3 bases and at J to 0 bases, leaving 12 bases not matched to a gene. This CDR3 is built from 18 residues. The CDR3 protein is CASSYARGTGKYSYEQYV. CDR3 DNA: TGTGCCAGCAGTTATGCAAGAGGGACAGGGAAATACTCCTACGAGCAGTACGTC.

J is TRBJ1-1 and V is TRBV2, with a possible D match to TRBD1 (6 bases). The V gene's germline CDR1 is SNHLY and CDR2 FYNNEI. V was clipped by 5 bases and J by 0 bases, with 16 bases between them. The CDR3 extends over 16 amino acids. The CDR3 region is CASSQERPGVNTEAFF. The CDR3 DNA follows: TGTGCCAGCAGTCAAGAACGGCCAGGGGTGAACACTGAAGCTTTCTTT.

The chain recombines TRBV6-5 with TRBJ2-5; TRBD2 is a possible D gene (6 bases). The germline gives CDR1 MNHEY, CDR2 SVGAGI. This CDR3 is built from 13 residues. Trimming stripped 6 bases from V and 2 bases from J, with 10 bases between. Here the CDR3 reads CASSRTIQETQYF. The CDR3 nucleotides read TGTGCCAGCAGCAGGACTATTCAAGAGACCCAGTACTTC.

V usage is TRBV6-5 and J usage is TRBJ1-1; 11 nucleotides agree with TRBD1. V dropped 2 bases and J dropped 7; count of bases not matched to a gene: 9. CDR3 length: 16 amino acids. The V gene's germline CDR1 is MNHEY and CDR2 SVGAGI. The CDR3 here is CASSYAKDRGQGEAFF. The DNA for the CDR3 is TGTGCCAGCAGTTACGCCAAGGACAGGGGGCAAGGTGAAGCTTTCTTT.

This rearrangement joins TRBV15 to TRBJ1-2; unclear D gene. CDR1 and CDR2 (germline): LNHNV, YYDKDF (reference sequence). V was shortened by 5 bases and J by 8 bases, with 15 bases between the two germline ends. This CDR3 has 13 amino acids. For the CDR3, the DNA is TGTGCCACCAGCTTCACCCCAGCGAGCGGCTACACCTTC. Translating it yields CATSFTPASGYTF. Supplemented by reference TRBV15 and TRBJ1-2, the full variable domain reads DAMVIQNPRYQVTQFGKPVTLSCSQTLNHNVMYWYQQKSSQAPKLLFHYYDKDFNNEADTPDNFQSRRPNTSFCFLDIRSPGLGDTAMYLCATSFTPASGYTFGSGTRLTVV.

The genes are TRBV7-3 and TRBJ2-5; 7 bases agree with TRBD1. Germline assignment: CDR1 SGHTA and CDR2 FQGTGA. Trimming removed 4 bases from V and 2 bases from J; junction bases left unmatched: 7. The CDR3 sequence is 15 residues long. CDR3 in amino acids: CASSYTGTEQETQYF. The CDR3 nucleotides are TGTGCCAGCAGCTACACCGGGACAGAACAAGAGACCCAGTACTTC.

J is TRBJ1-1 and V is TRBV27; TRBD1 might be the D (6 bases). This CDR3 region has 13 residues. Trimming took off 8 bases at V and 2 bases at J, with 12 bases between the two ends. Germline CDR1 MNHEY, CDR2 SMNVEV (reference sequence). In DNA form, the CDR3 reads TGTGCCAGCCAAACAGGGTTCAACACTGAAGCTTTCTTT. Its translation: CASQTGFNTEAFF.

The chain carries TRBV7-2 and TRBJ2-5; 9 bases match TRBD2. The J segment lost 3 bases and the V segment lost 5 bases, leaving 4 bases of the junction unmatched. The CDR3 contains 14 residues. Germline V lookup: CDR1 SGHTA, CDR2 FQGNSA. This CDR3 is CASSEGLAKETQYF. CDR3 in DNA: TGTGCCAGCAGCGAGGGACTAGCTAAAGAGACCCAGTACTTC.

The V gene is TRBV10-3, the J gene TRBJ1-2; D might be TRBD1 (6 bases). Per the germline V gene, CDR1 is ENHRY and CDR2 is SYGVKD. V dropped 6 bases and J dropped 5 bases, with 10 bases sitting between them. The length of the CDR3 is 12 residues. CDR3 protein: CAISDTGYGYTF. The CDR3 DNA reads TGTGCCATCAGCGATACAGGGTATGGCTACACCTTC.

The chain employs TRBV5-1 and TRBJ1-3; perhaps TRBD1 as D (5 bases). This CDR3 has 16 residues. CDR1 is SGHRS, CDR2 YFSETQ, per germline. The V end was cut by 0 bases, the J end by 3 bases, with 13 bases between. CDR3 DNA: TGCGCCAGCAGCTTGGGTCTGGGGCTAGGTGGAAACACCATATATTTT. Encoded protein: CASSLGLGLGGNTIYF.

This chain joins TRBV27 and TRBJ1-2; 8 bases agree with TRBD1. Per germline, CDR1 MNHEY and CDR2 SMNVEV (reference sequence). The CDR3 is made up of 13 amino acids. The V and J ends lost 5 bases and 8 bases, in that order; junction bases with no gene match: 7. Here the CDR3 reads CASSTQGARGYTF. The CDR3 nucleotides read TGTGCCAGCAGTACGCAGGGGGCAAGAGGCTACACCTTC.

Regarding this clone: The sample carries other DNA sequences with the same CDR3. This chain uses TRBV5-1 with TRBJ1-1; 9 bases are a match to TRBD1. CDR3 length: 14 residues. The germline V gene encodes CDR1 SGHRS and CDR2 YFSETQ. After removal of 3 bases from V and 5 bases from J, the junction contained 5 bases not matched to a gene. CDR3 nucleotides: TGCGCCAGCAGCTCCACAGGGGGCTGGACTGAAGCTTTCTTT. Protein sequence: CASSSTGGWTEAFF.

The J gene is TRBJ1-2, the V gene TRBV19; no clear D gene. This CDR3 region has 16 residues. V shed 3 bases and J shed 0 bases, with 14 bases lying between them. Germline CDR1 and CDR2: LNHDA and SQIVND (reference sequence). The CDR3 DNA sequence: TGTGCCAGTAGTATCCAGGAGGCCTCCGCTAACTATGGCTACACCTTC. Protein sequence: CASSIQEASANYGYTF.

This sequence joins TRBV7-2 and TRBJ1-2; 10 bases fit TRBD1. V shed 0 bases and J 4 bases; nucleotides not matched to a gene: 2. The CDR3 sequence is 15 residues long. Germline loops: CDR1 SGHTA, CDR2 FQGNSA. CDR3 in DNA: TGTGCCAGCAGCTTAGCGGGACAGGGGTTCTATGGCTACACCTTC. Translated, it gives CASSLAGQGFYGYTF.

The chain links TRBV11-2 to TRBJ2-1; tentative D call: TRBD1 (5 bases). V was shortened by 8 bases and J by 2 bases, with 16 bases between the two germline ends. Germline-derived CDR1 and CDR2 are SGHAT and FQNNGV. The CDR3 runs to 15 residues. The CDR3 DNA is TGTGCCAGCTCACCCCAGGGTTTGACCTACAATGAGCAGTTCTTC. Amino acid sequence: CASSPQGLTYNEQFF. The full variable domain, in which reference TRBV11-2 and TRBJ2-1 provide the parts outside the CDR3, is EAGVAQSPRYKIIEKRQSVAFWCNPISGHATLYWYQQILGQGPKLLIQFQNNGVVDDSQLPKDRFSAERLKGVDSTLKIQPAKLEDSAVYLCASSPQGLTYNEQFFGPGTRLTVL.

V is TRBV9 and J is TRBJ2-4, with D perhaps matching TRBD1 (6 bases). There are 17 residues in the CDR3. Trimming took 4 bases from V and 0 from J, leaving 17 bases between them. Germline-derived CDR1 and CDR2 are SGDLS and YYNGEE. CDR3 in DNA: TGTGCCAGCAGCCCCCCCCTGGGGGCGGAAGCCAAAAACATTCAGTACTTC. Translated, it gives CASSPPLGAEAKNIQYF.

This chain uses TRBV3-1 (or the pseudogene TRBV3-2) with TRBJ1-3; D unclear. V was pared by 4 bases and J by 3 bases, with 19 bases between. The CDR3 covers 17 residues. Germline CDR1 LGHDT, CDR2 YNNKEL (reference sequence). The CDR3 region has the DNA TGTGCCAGCAGCCTCCTGGTCCAGATCCATGATGGAAACACCATATATTTT. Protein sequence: CASSLLVQIHDGNTIYF.